This entry concerns a single T cell receptor beta chain. The antigen is unknown. This sample was included in a study of CXCR3-negative and CXCR3-positive naive CD8 T cells. Study results and limitations: After cryopreservation, CXCR3 expression dropped partially; most assays used fresh PBMCs. Similar TRBV-TRBJ usage characterized naive CXCR3-negative and CXCR3-positive cells; memory cells differed.

5' RACE that incorporated UMI labels was used to prepare the TRB cDNA libraries. Using the 5' RACE reads, TCRdb records one entry per CDR3 protein without DNA. This table lists tens of thousands of distinct CDR3 sequences. Naive CD8+ T cells had a CD45RO-CCR7+CD27+CD95- phenotype. The germline V gene encodes CDR1 SGHRS and CDR2 YFSETQ. The CDR3 totals 17 residues. The sequenced material came from naive CXCR3- CD8+ T cells from blood. As to subset: CD45RO-CCR7+CD27+CD95- naive CD8+ T cells lacking CXCR3 (TNR3-). This sequence joins TRBV5-1 and TRBJ2-1; the TRBD2 assignment by TCRdb is unverifiable without DNA. This TCR was sampled from a human donor in good health. Some clones in this sample may be carry-over from other donors' samples. CDR3: CASSFTPGSGGYNEQFF.